This T cell receptor (beta chain) is from a study of T cell responses to AZD1222 COVID-19 vaccine (dated by TCRdb to 2020 to 2022). Broadly, across the study: AZD1222 recipients with second doses at about 4 weeks or about 12 weeks were pooled, because spike-specific TCR depth and breadth did not differ between schedules. TCR sequencing covered approximately 230 trial participants: about 210 given two doses of AZD1222 and approximately 25 given two doses of MenACWY control vaccine. Trial participants were enrolled by age into 18-55, 56-69 and 70-plus year subgroups, with approximately 150, 30 and 60 TCR-sequenced participants respectively.

About this clone itself: It lacks a known antigen. No base quality information exists; no much larger clone differs at one position.

V lost 5 bases and J lost 0 bases; the stretch between them is 5 bases long. CDR1 and CDR2 are read off the germline V gene (reference sequence) as SEHNR and FQNEAQ. From the cysteine through the phenylalanine, the CDR3 covers 13 amino acids. Only CDR3 DNA is held: 39 bases, read in frame from base 1. The paper as a whole reports these results and caveats: The whole spike protein was spanned by vaccine-associated CD4 TCRs, and dominant responses were seen in regions 160-218 and 743-854. Reportedly, close to half of the unique spike-specific TCRs recognized epitopes lying outside the regions that are mutated in the B.1.351 and B.1.1.7 variants. Only 5 to 7 AZD1222 recipients were SARS-CoV-2 seropositive at baseline, limiting conclusions about previously exposed vaccinees. Because no samples from the day 14 peak response were available, repertoires could be characterized only after the peak T cell response. A significant rise in spike-specific TCR breadth and depth was observed after two AZD1222 doses relative to day 0 and relative to MenACWY recipients. The 56-69-year group was small, and its depth increase did not reach significance, likely because of low power. Most participants were white British and females outnumbered males, and the authors suggested that clonal diversity may have been underestimated.

The sample's time point, from its label and the paper: baseline before first vaccination. Vaccinee samples came from UK trials COV001 and COV002, including a single-blind randomized controlled phase 2/3 trial of AZD1222 (ChAdOx1 nCoV-19) in healthy adults. Trial participant PBMC samples were collected at day 0 and day 28 after the second dose for TCRbeta chain sequencing. The CDR3 regions of human TCRbeta chains were analyzed by immunosequencing. Concerning the study's data processing: TCRs in the repertoires were matched against a reference library of SARS-CoV-2-specific TCRs that had been generated with the MIRA antigen-specificity platform. Breadth meant the fraction of unique TCRs that were SARS-CoV-2-associated, whereas depth meant the fraction of total T cells that were SARS-CoV-2-associated. Using the MIRA data, each spike-specific TCR was assigned both to the spike region to which the TCR was reactive and to a CD4 or CD8 class. Log10-transformed breadth and depth values were compared by one-way ANOVA with Sidak's multiple comparisons tests. TCRdb retrieved this table from immuneACCESS and kept in-frame rearrangements only. Not all clones are present; in checked studies, unresolved V genes account for under half, and no reason is known for the remainder. Clonal size and the V and J genes are those of that table, whereas D and trimming came from the DNA. The sample contains 130,000 or so clones, 90% to 95% of them found a single time. The top ten clones comprise 1.5% to 2% of the sample.

The rearrangement combines TRBV7-9 with TRBJ1-3, with no reliable assignment of the D segment. Sample: peripheral blood, taken on day 0 of AZD1222 vaccination. The receptor was isolated from an adult in good health. DNA sequence: TGTGCCAGCAGCCCTCTCTCTGGAAACACCATATATTTT. Translated, this is CASSPLSGNTIYF.